Described below is a single T cell receptor beta chain sequence and its context. Its specificity is not known. The sample is drawn from a study of beta chain features in type 1 diabetes. In the study overall: All of the samples together had 95 million to 140 million sorted cells examined. General study findings and limits: Type 1 diabetes patients showed a moderate but significant shortening of TCRB CDR3s in all four CD4+ subsets. More deletions and fewer insertions at VDJ junctions were seen in type 1 diabetes patients.

All of the isolated RNA was reverse transcribed, so expressed TCRB transcripts were sequenced. Sequenced by immunoSEQ multiplex PCR; TCRdb stores in-frame clones only, minus some. The sample lists hundreds of thousands of clones, 7% to 10% occurring once. Sampling consisted of one heparinised blood draw per donor, averaging around 120 mL. This CDR3 has 11 amino acids. Trimming shortened V by 0 bases and J by 6 bases, and 4 bases separated the two germline ends. CDR1 and CDR2 (germline): SGHDT, YYEEEE. Sequencing was carried out using central memory CD4+ T cells from blood. The TCR comes from a man aged 30 to 39 with type 1 diabetes. This chain links TRBV5-6 with TRBJ2-7; unclear D gene. The CDR3 loop is CASSLGGEQYF. DNA for the CDR3: TGTGCCAGCAGCTTGGGCGGCGAGCAGTACTTC.